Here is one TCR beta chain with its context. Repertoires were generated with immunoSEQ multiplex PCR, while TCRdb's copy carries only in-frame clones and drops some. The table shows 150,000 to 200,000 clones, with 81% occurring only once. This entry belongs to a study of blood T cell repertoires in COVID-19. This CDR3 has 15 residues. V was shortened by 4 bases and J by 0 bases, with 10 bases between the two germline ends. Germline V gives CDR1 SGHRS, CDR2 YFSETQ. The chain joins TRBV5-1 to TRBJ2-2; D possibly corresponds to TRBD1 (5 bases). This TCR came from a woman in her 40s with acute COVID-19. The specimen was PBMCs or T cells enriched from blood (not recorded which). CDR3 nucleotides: TGCGCCAGCAGCCCGGACACCTCGAACACCGGGGAGCTGTTTTTT. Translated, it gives CASSPDTSNTGELFF. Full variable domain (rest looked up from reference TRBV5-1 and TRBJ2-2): KAGVTQTPRYLIKTRGQQVTLSCSPISGHRSVSWYQQTPGQGLQFLFEYFSETQRNKGNFPGRFSGRQFSNSRSEMNVSTLELGDSALYLCASSPDTSNTGELFFGEGSRLTVL.